This TCR beta chain was captured in a study of blood T cell repertoires in COVID-19. Study information: COVID-19 samples, acute and convalescent, were from the United States, Italy and Spain. From T cells, B-cell-depleted T cells, or PBMCs came the material, which was cDNA or gDNA.

Original processing notes: From reference gene primer amplification, estimates of nucleated cell counts were derived. Sequenced by immunoSEQ multiplex PCR; TCRdb stores in-frame clones only, minus some. That table supplies the V and J calls and clone size; D and trimming were determined from the DNA. The data show roughly 240,000 clones, approximately 87% seen once. CDR3 length: 13 amino acids. Germline assignment: CDR1 LNHNV and CDR2 YYDKDF (reference sequence). The V end lost 6 bases, the J end lost 9 bases, and 15 bases lay between the germline ends. This sequence joins TRBV15 and TRBJ1-5; tentatively, D is TRBD1 (6 bases). This receptor was identified in a man aged 55 to 69 who had recovered from COVID-19. The specimen sequenced was peripheral blood. The CDR3 loop is CATSKEQGWPQHF. The CDR3 DNA reads TGTGCCACCAGTAAAGAACAGGGATGGCCCCAGCATTTT.